The sample holds a few counts of the clone carrying this T cell receptor (beta chain). The sample belongs to a study of blood T cells in healthy people across ages. A sample-barcoded 5' primer and a J-beta primer mix were used in a second PCR of roughly 7 to 11 cycles. Via MiXCR, TCRdb re-called the 5' RACE reads, giving one row per CDR3 protein. Altogether 1.5 million to 2 million distinct CDR3 sequences are present, around 35% being singletons, with the ten largest covering over 9%. Germline V CDR1 and CDR2: SGHRS, YFSETQ. The CDR3 is made up of 14 amino acids. Trimming took 1 base from V and 8 from J; bases not matched to a gene: 5.

This clonotype originated in a woman in her thirties in good health. Sample: blood. V is TRBV5-1 and J is TRBJ1-2, with TRBD1 identical over 10 bases. The CDR3 DNA follows: TGCGCCAGCAGCTTGCTAGGGACAGGGGACGGCTACACCTTC. This translates into CASSLLGTGDGYTF.